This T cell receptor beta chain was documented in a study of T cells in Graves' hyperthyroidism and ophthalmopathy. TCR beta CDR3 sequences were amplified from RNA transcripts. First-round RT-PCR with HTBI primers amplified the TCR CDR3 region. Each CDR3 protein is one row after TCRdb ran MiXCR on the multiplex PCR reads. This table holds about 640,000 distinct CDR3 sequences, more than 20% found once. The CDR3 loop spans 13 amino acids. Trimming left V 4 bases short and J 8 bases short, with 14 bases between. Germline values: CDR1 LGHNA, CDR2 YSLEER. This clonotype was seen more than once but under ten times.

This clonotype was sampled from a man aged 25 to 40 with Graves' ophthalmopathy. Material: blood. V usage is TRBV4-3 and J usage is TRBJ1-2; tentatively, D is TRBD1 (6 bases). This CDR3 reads CASSRNRDAGYTF. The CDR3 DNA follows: TGCGCCAGCAGCCGCAACAGGGATGCGGGCTACACCTTC.